This T cell receptor beta chain originates from a study of blood T cell repertoires in COVID-19. Study summary: COVID-19 samples from acute and convalescent phases originated in the United States, Italy and Spain. Sample material is recorded as cDNA or gDNA derived from T cells, B-cell-depleted T cells, or PBMCs.

In the original analysis: How many nucleated cells were present was estimated from reference gene primer amplification. The data were produced by immunoSEQ multiplex PCR, yet TCRdb's version contains in-frame clones alone and is incomplete. That table furnishes V, J and clone size, whereas the DNA furnished D and trimming. The sample holds some 250,000 clones, roughly 90% seen once. The CDR3 runs 15 residues. With 10 bases clipped from V and 4 bases from J, the junction kept 13 bases outside the gene matches. Per the germline V gene, CDR1 is MDHEN and CDR2 is SYDVKM. V and J are TRBV28 and TRBJ1-5; 7 positions agree with TRBD1. The specimen sequenced was peripheral blood. The sequence came from a woman aged 25 to 39 with acute or convalescent COVID-19. CDR3 nucleotide sequence: TGTGCCACTCAAACCCCCGGGACAGAAAATCAGCCCCAGCATTTT. Translation: CATQTPGTENQPQHF.